This T cell receptor (beta chain) was sequenced during a study of T-cell reconstitution after alpha-beta-depleted transplantation in children. Unique molecular identifiers were built into the TCRbeta library. From the PCR reads, TCRdb called clonotypes with MiXCR, one entry per CDR3 protein. This sample has around 530,000 distinct CDR3 sequences, with approximately 30% found just once. The source material was PBMCs from the stem cell graft donor, sampled from the stem cell graft. The clonotype comes from a human donor who donated a stem cell graft to a child with aplastic anemia.

The CDR3 here is CASSQWGPTATNEKLFF. As DNA, the CDR3 is TGTGCCAGCAGCCAATGGGGACCCACTGCAACTAATGAAAAACTGTTTTTT. The genes are TRBV3-1 and TRBJ1-4; maybe TRBD1 (5 bases). The V end was cut by 2 bases, the J end by 0 bases, with 13 bases between. The CDR3 loop spans 17 amino acids. The germline gives CDR1 LGHDT, CDR2 YNNKEL (reference sequence).